A few counts support the clone carrying this T cell receptor (beta chain). This CDR3 has 15 residues. Deletions cut 2 bases from V and 10 bases from J, with 20 bases between. Germline CDR1 DFQATT, CDR2 SNEGSKA (reference sequence). This entry belongs to a study of blood T cells in healthy people across ages. Using a J-beta primer mix together with a sample-barcoded 5' primer, a second PCR was run for 7 to 11 cycles. TCRdb reprocessed the 5' RACE reads via MiXCR and lists one record per CDR3 protein. The sample contains roughly 800,000 distinct CDR3 sequences, roughly 40% of which appear only once. Sequences were obtained from blood. The sequence was obtained from a man between 18 and 35 years old in good health. The V call is TRBV20-1, the J call TRBJ1-4; D may be TRBD1 (6 bases). The CDR3 sequence is CSARPPPLGAGKLFF. The CDR3 DNA is TGCAGTGCTAGACCCCCCCCCTTGGGGGCGGGAAAACTGTTTTTT.